The 8 T cell receptor beta chains listed next were all sequenced from one sample in a study of persistence of HIV-infected CD4 T cells. The immunoSEQ assay was version 4, run in survey mode. Some clones are missing from TCRdb's copy, which holds only in-frame ones; the method was immunoSEQ multiplex PCR. Seen here are about 36,000 clones, 75% to 90% observed once, and the top ten hold 0.9% to 1%. An overlapping HIV-1 Gag peptide pool stimulated these cells at 1 ug/peptide/mL. CD40L-negative CD69-negative CD45RO-high memory CD4+ T cells were sorted as populations depleted of antigen-responding cells. Their recognized antigens are unknown. The specimen comprised cultured CD4+ T cells from PBMCs, sampled from a patient who received antiretroviral therapy. These receptors all come from an adult with HIV. The donor label of this sample is uncertain.

V is TRBV19 and J is TRBJ1-4; D remains ambiguous. CDR1 is LNHDA and CDR2 is SQIVND in the germline V gene (reference sequence). This CDR3 region has 13 residues. Trimming cost V 2 bases and J 8 bases, with 9 bases left between them. The CDR3, as DNA: TGTGCCAGTAGTATAACCGGGCAAGAAAAACTGTTTTTT. It yields the protein CASSITGQEKLFF. The full variable domain, rest sourced from reference TRBV19 and TRBJ1-4, is DGGITQSPKYLFRKEGQNVTLSCEQNLNHDAMYWYRQDPGQGLRLIYYSQIVNDFQKGDIAEGYSVSREKKESFPLTVTSAQKNPTAFYLCASSITGQEKLFFGSGTQLSVL.

V usage is TRBV30 and J usage is TRBJ1-2; D is ambiguous. Between the trimmed V and J ends, which lost 5 bases and 5 bases, there was a span of 18 bases. CDR3 length equals 14 residues. The germline V gene has CDR1 GTSNPN and CDR2 SVGIG (reference sequence). This CDR3 is CAWVRYPDSYGYTF. The CDR3 DNA sequence: TGTGCCTGGGTTCGCTACCCCGATTCTTATGGCTACACCTTC.

This chain connects TRBV5-1 to TRBJ2-2; D not certain. Germline V gives CDR1 SGHRS, CDR2 YFSETQ. Deletions cut 1 base from V and 6 bases from J, with 13 bases between. The CDR3 covers 15 residues. In DNA, the CDR3 is TGCGCCAGCAGCTTGCAATCTGCGTTCGCCGGGGAGCTGTTTTTT. It specifies CASSLQSAFAGELFF. The full variable domain, in which reference TRBV5-1 and TRBJ2-2 provide the parts outside the CDR3, is KAGVTQTPRYLIKTRGQQVTLSCSPISGHRSVSWYQQTPGQGLQFLFEYFSETQRNKGNFPGRFSGRQFSNSRSEMNVSTLELGDSALYLCASSLQSAFAGELFFGEGSRLTVL.

The rearrangement joins TRBV5-5 to TRBJ2-7, with a possible D match to TRBD2 (6 bases). Trimming removed 2 bases at V and 3 bases at J, with 9 bases between. CDR3 length equals 13 residues. Looked up from germline, CDR1 is SGHKS and CDR2 is YYEKEE (reference sequence). The CDR3 spells CASSFGRHYEQYV. CDR3 DNA: TGTGCCAGCAGCTTTGGGAGGCACTACGAGCAGTACGTC.

J is TRBJ2-1 and V is TRBV19; D remains unclear. Trimming removed 1 base at V and 6 bases at J, with 7 bases between. Germline-derived CDR1 and CDR2 are LNHDA and SQIVND (reference sequence). This CDR3 is 13 amino acids long. In DNA, the CDR3 is TGTGCCAGTAGTATAGTTGCCTCCAATGAGCAGTTCTTC. It codes for CASSIVASNEQFF.

The chain recombines TRBV27 with TRBJ1-4; possibly TRBD1 for D (6 bases). Germline V gene lookup returns CDR1 MNHEY and CDR2 SMNVEV (reference sequence). The CDR3 runs to 14 residues. Trimming removed 10 bases from V and 7 bases from J, with 19 bases in between. The CDR3 loop is CAILLPGAGEKLFF. The CDR3 region has the DNA TGTGCCATCCTACTACCAGGGGCTGGTGAAAAACTGTTTTTT.

The rearrangement joins TRBV5-1 to TRBJ1-2, with 7 bases matching TRBD1. Germline-derived CDR1 and CDR2 are SGHRS and YFSETQ. V trimming: 3 bases; J trimming: 7 bases; junction bases outside the gene matches: 9. CDR3 size: 14 residues. CDR3 region: CASSSGQNAGGYTF. The CDR3 coding sequence is TGCGCCAGCAGCTCGGGACAGAATGCGGGTGGCTACACCTTC.

The chain links TRBV19 to TRBJ1-2; 7 bases map to TRBD1. V lost 2 bases, J lost 6 bases, and 3 bases stayed unmatched. Germline lookup yields CDR1 LNHDA and CDR2 SQIVND (reference sequence). This CDR3 has 13 residues. For the CDR3, the DNA is TGTGCCAGTAGTATAAAAAGGGGGCATGGCTACACCTTC. This encodes CASSIKRGHGYTF.